The entry below describes one T cell receptor (beta chain). TCRdb re-called the 5' RACE reads; every CDR3 protein appears as one record, without DNA. There are about 380,000 distinct CDR3 sequences in the sample, with roughly 5.5% held by the top ten. This record comes from a study of T cells expressing NK-cell markers. Germline V gives CDR1 MGHRA, CDR2 YSYEKL. CDR3 length equals 16 residues. Sample: blood T cells: a sorted CD56 or NKG2C T cell subset, CD4+ or CD8+ T cells, or bulk PBMC T cells (not recorded which). V and J are TRBV4-1 and TRBJ2-7. The TCR sequence derives from a man between 18 and 69 years old in good health. CDR3: CASSQVGKQSSYEQYF.